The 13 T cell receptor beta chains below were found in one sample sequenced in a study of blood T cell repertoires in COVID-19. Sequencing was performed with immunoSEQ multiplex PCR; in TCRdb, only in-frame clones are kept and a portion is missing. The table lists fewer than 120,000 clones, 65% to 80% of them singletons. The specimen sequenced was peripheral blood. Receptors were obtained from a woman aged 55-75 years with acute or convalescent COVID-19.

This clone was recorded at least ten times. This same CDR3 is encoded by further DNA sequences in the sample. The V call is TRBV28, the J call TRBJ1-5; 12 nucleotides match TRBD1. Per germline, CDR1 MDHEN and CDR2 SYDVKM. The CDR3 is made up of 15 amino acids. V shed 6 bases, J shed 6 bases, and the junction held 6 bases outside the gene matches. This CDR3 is CASSLGQGAGQPQHF. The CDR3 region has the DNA TGTGCCAGCAGCCTGGGACAGGGGGCCGGTCAGCCCCAGCATTTT.

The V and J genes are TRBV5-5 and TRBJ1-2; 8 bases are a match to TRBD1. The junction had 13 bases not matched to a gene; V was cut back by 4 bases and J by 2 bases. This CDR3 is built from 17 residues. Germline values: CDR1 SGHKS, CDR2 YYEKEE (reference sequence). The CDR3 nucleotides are TGTGCCAGCAGCCACTATCAAGGGACAGGTGCCAACTATGGCTACACCTTC. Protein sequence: CASSHYQGTGANYGYTF. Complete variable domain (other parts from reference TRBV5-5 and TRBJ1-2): DAGVTQSPTHLIKTRGQQVTLRCSPISGHKSVSWYQQVLGQGPQFIFQYYEKEERGRGNFPDRFSARQFPNYSSELNVNALLLGDSALYLCASSHYQGTGANYGYTFGSGTRLTVV.

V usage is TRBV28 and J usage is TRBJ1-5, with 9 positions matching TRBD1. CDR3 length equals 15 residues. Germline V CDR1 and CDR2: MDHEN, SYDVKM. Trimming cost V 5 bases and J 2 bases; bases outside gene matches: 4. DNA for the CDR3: TGTGCCAGCAGTCATTACAGGGGGCGCAATCAGCCCCAGCATTTT. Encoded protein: CASSHYRGRNQPQHF.

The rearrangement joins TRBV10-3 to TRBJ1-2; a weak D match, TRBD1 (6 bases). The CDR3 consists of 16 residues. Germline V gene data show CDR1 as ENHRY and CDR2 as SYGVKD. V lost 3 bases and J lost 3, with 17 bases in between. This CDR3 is CAISDPGTNLYYGYTF. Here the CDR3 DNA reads TGTGCCATCAGTGACCCGGGGACAAATCTCTACTATGGCTACACCTTC.

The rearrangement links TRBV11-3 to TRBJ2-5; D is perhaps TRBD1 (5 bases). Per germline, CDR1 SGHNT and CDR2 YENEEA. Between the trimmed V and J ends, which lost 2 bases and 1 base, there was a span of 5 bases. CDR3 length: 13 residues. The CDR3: CASSLRGQETQYF. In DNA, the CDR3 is TGTGCCAGCAGCTTAAGGGGCCAAGAGACCCAGTACTTC.

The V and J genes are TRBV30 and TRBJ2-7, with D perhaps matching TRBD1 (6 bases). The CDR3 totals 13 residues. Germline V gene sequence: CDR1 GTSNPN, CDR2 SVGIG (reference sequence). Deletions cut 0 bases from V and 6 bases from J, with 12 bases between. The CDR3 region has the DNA TGTGCCTGGAGTGTAGACACCAGGGGCGAGCAGTACTTC. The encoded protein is CAWSVDTRGEQYF. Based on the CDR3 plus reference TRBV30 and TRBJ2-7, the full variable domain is SQTIHQWPATLVQPVGSPLSLECTVEGTSNPNLYWYRQAAGRGLQLLFYSVGIGQISSEVPQNLSASRPQDRQFILSSKKLLLSDSGFYLCAWSVDTRGEQYFGPGTRLTVT.

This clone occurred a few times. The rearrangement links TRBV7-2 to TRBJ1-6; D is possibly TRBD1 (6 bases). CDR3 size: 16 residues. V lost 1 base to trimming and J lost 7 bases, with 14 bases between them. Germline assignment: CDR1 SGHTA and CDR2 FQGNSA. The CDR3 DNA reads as TGTGCCAGCAGCTTAGTCCTGGGGGCTGGGAATTCACCCCTCCACTTT. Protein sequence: CASSLVLGAGNSPLHF.

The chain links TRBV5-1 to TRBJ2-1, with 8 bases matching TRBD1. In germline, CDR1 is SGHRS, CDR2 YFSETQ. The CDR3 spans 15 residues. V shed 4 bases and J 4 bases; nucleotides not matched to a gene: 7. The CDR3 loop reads CASSSRGQGYNEQFF. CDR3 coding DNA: TGCGCCAGCAGCAGCAGGGGGCAAGGGTACAATGAGCAGTTCTTC.

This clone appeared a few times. This chain's CDR3 is CASSLGGVGTEAFF. The CDR3 DNA reads as TGCGCCAGCAGCTTAGGGGGGGTAGGCACTGAAGCTTTCTTT. The chain recombines TRBV5-1 with TRBJ1-1, with TRBD1 as a possible D gene (6 bases). Germline V lookup: CDR1 SGHRS, CDR2 YFSETQ. CDR3 length equals 14 residues. The V end lost 2 bases, the J end lost 4 bases, and 12 bases lay between the germline ends.

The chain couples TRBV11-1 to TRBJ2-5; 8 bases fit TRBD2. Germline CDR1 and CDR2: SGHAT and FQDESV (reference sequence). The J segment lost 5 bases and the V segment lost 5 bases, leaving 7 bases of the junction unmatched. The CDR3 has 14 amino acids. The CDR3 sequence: CASSRGGTVETQYF. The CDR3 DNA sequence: TGTGCCAGCAGCCGCGGGGGGACGGTCGAGACCCAGTACTTC.

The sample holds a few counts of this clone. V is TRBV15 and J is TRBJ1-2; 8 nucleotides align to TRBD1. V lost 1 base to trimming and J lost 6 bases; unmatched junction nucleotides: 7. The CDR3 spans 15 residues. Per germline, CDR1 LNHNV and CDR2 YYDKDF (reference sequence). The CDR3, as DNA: TGTGCCACCAGCAGAGGACGTGGACAGGGCCATGGCTACACCTTC. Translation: CATSRGRGQGHGYTF. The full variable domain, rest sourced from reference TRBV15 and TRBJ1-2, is DAMVIQNPRYQVTQFGKPVTLSCSQTLNHNVMYWYQQKSSQAPKLLFHYYDKDFNNEADTPDNFQSRRPNTSFCFLDIRSPGLGDTAMYLCATSRGRGQGHGYTFGSGTRLTVV.

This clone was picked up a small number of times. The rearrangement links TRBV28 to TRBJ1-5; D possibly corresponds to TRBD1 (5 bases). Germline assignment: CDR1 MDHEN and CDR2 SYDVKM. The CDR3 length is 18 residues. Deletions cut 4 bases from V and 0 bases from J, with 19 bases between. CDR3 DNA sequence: TGTGCCAGCAGTTCAGCCGGGGGTAACTTCTATAGCAATCAGCCCCAGCATTTT. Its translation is CASSSAGGNFYSNQPQHF.

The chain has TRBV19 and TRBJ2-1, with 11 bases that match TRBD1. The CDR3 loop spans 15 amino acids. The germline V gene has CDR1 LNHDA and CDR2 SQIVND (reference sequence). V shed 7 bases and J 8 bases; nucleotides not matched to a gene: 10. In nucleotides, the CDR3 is TGTGCCAGTATCCCGGACAGGGGGCGCGGACATGAGCAGTTCTTC. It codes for CASIPDRGRGHEQFF.